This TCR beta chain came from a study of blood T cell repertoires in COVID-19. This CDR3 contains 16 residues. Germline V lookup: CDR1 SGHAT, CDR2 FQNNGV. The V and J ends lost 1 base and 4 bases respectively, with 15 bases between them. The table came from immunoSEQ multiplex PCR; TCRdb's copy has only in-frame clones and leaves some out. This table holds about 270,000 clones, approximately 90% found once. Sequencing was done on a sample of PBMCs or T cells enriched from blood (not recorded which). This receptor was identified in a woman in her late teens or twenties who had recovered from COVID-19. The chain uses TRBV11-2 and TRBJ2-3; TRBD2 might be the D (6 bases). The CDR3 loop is CASSLVGGARADTQYF. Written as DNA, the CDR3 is TGTGCCAGCAGCTTAGTCGGAGGGGCGCGGGCAGATACGCAGTATTTT.